This TCR beta chain originates from a study of cytomegalovirus exposure and HLA in healthy donors. Study-wide context: Unique TCRs numbering around 80 million, obtained from HLA-typed donors, made up an early data release.

The CDR3 spans 15 residues. V lost 6 bases and J lost 3, with 16 bases in between. Germline V lookup: CDR1 SGHTA, CDR2 FQGNSA. Amplification used 60 Vbeta primers and 13 Jbeta primers. Repertoires were generated with immunoSEQ multiplex PCR, while TCRdb's copy carries only in-frame clones and drops some. The sample contains more than 90,000 clones, over 60% of which appear only once. The clonotype originates from a human donor in good health. The V and J genes are TRBV7-2 and TRBJ2-3; possible D gene TRBD1, 7 bases. The specimen sequenced was PBMCs. The CDR3 sequence is CASRLQAGGTDTQYF. The CDR3 bases are TGTGCCAGCAGATTACAGGCAGGGGGGACAGATACGCAGTATTTT.